The 6 T cell receptor beta chains below were found in one sample sequenced in a study of glioma-infiltrating T cells after dendritic cell vaccination. The assay was immunoSEQ multiplex PCR, and TCRdb's table has in-frame clones only and misses some. The sample lists about 100,000 clones, around 80% occurring once. The time point was: after dendritic cell vaccination, including at tumor progression/relapse. The input for sequencing was blood, taken after dendritic cell vaccination. These receptors were collected from a human donor with glioblastoma.

This clone turned up a few times. In DNA form, the CDR3 reads TGTGCCAGCAGCTGGAGGGATCCAGGGGGAGGTAGCTACACCTTC. This gives the protein CASSWRDPGGGSYTF. The chain joins TRBV5-6 to TRBJ1-2, with TRBD1 matching 7 bases. The CDR3 is 15 residues long. Germline-derived CDR1 and CDR2 are SGHDT and YYEEEE. V shed 3 bases and J 9 bases; nucleotides not matched to a gene: 14. The full variable domain, completed using reference TRBV5-6 and TRBJ1-2, is DAGVTQSPTHLIKTRGQQVTLRCSPKSGHDTVSWYQQALGQGPQFIFQYYEEEERQRGNFPDRFSGHQFPNYSSELNVNALLLGDSALYLCASSWRDPGGGSYTFGSGTRLTVV.

The J gene is TRBJ1-4, the V gene TRBV30, with D perhaps TRBD1 (5 bases). Per the germline V gene, CDR1 is GTSNPN and CDR2 is SVGIG (reference sequence). Trimming took off 0 bases at V and 6 bases at J, with 14 bases between the two ends. There are 15 residues in the CDR3. The CDR3 is CAWSVKRGRDEKLFF. Written as DNA, the CDR3 is TGTGCCTGGAGTGTAAAAAGGGGAAGGGATGAAAAACTGTTTTTT.

This chain joins TRBV5-1 and TRBJ2-1; 9 bases map to TRBD1. The J segment lost 4 bases and the V segment lost 5 bases, leaving 4 bases of the junction unmatched. The germline CDR1 and CDR2 sequences are SGHRS and YFSETQ. The CDR3 covers 14 residues. The CDR3 region has the DNA TGCGCCAGCAGGGTGGGGACAGGGTACAATGAGCAGTTCTTC. This translates into CASRVGTGYNEQFF. The full variable domain, its missing parts supplied by reference TRBV5-1 and TRBJ2-1, is KAGVTQTPRYLIKTRGQQVTLSCSPISGHRSVSWYQQTPGQGLQFLFEYFSETQRNKGNFPGRFSGRQFSNSRSEMNVSTLELGDSALYLCASRVGTGYNEQFFGPGTRLTVL.

This sequence joins TRBV19 and TRBJ1-2, with D unclear. V lost 10 bases and J 0 bases, leaving 12 bases between the germline ends. The germline gives CDR1 LNHDA, CDR2 SQIVND (reference sequence). This CDR3 has 13 residues. CDR3 loop: CATSGLSNYGYTF. The CDR3 DNA reads as TGTGCCACATCGGGGTTATCTAACTATGGCTACACCTTC.

This chain links TRBV7-9 with TRBJ1-1; D is possibly TRBD1 (5 bases). There are 14 residues in the CDR3. The germline V and J ends were trimmed by 4 bases and 5 bases, with 14 bases remaining between them. Per the germline V gene, CDR1 is SEHNR and CDR2 is FQNEAQ (reference sequence). As DNA, the CDR3 is TGTGCCAGCAGCTATCTTGGGACTGGAACTGAAGCTTTCTTT. This sequence encodes CASSYLGTGTEAFF.

V gene TRBV7-8 combines with J gene TRBJ2-5, with 7 positions matching TRBD1. CDR1 and CDR2 from the germline V gene are SGHVS and FQNEAQ. The CDR3 is 15 residues long. V shed 3 bases, J shed 11 bases, and the junction held 15 bases outside the gene matches. The CDR3 sequence: CASSLPAQGTGEQYF. The CDR3 coding sequence is TGTGCCAGCAGCTTGCCGGCCCAGGGCACAGGGGAGCAGTACTTC.